Listed below are T cell receptor beta chains from one sample, sequenced in a study of T cell changes during pregnancy in multiple sclerosis. This table comes from immunoSEQ multiplex PCR, and its TCRdb copy is limited to in-frame clones, with some not included. The profile covers more than 70,000 clones, with around 93% appearing a single time and roughly 2.5% taken by the ten largest. The sequencing here drew on peripheral blood, taken in the second trimester of pregnancy. The receptors derive from a female donor with multiple sclerosis, enrolled in a pregnancy study. Each CDR3 is given with its conserved first and last residue.

V	J	CDR3
TRBV25-1	TRBJ2-1	CASSELRMGNEQFF
TRBV11-2	TRBJ1-6	CASSRDSGNSPLHF
TRBV6-5	TRBJ2-2	CASSYEFSRSGELFF
TRBV5-6	TRBJ1-1	CASSLAQGDWVAFF
TRBV5-1	TRBJ1-1	CASSLGQRGNTEAFF
TRBV9	TRBJ1-2	CASSPPTGRGDGGYTF
TRBV19	TRBJ2-7	CATSRAGTGEYEQYF
TRBV12-5	TRBJ1-5	CASGLVLGQGHIYDQPQHF
TRBV2	TRBJ2-1	CASITGGLAEQFF
TRBV9	TRBJ2-1	CASSSGLPVLYNEQFF
TRBV5-1	TRBJ2-1	CASSPYYNEQFF
TRBV15	TRBJ1-4	CATSRDKAPNEKLFF
TRBV5-1	TRBJ1-5	CASSLGGQGASQPQHF
TRBV2	TRBJ1-1	CASSEWFNTANTEAFF
TRBV30	TRBJ1-1	CAWADTGLLTEAFF
TRBV2	TRBJ1-5	CASSWGGDQPQHF
TRBV27	TRBJ1-1	CASSFHLGGVNTEAFF
TRBV6-1	TRBJ1-2	CASSEDNNYGYTF
TRBV7-6	TRBJ2-3	CASTEDRQGSTDTQYF
TRBV5-1	TRBJ1-2	CASSSYRALNYGYTF
TRBV6-1	TRBJ2-1	CASRTGSNEQFF
TRBV5-1	TRBJ2-5	CASSLGLVSTQYF
TRBV5-1	TRBJ2-7	CASSFGGGLASYEQYF
TRBV4-1	TRBJ1-1	CASSQEGQRNTEAFF
TRBV7-9	TRBJ2-7	CASSSRTGGYEQYF
TRBV7-3	TRBJ2-7	CASSEGVGEGYEQYF
TRBV6-5	TRBJ1-1	CASSQGVFTEAFF
TRBV28	TRBJ2-4	CASSLIGESVAKNIQYF
TRBV27	TRBJ2-3	CASSFPDNTDTQYF
TRBV5-1	TRBJ1-1	CASLGRGTEAFF
TRBV27	TRBJ2-7	CASSRAGTPRVYEQYF
TRBV11-2	TRBJ2-3	CASSLDVRFTDTQYF
TRBV29-1	TRBJ2-7	CSVRTHSYEQYF
TRBV9	TRBJ2-1	CASSVSWTSGDEQFF
TRBV7-6	TRBJ2-3	CASSQDSGTDTQYF
TRBV18	TRBJ2-2	CASSPREAGELFF
TRBV5-1	TRBJ1-5	CASSLDGQGNQPQHF
TRBV19	TRBJ1-1	CASSFWTGGKRGTEAFF
TRBV7-6	TRBJ1-1	CASSWGGHTEAFF
TRBV6-1	TRBJ1-5	CASSVPYQPQHF
TRBV2	TRBJ1-1	CASGEIMNTEAFF
TRBV5-1	TRBJ2-1	CASSPGTSGYNEQFF
TRBV5-4	TRBJ2-3	CASSNPRPLAGADTQYF
TRBV11-1	TRBJ2-7	CASSREYEQYF
TRBV18	TRBJ1-5	CASSPRTGENQPQHF
TRBV10-3	TRBJ2-7	CAISELQGGIYEQYF
TRBV6-6	TRBJ2-2	CASTELATPGELFF
TRBV7-9	TRBJ2-7	CASSATVDEQYF
TRBV30	TRBJ2-2	CAWSRGGGELFF
TRBV11-2	TRBJ1-5	CASSQGNQPQHF
TRBV9	TRBJ2-2	CASSARTGKTGELFF
TRBV14	TRBJ2-3	CASSQDLPAAKVRGYTQYF
TRBV7-6	TRBJ2-2	CASSPWGASGGKGTGELFF
TRBV2	TRBJ1-4	CASRPNSYEKLFF
TRBV5-5	TRBJ2-5	CASSLDPRGETQYF
TRBV29-1	TRBJ2-7	CSVETSGASYF
TRBV10-3	TRBJ2-5	CAISERGIETQYF